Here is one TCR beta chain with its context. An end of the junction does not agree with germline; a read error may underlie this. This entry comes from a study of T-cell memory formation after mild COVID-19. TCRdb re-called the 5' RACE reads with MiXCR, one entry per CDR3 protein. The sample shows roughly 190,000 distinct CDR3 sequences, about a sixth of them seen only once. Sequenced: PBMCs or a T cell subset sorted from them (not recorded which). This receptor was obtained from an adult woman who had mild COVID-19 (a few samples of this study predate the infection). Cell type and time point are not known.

The CDR3 DNA reads TGTGCCAGCATCTCGACCGGGAACGCCGGGGAGCTGTTTTTT. It encodes CASISTGNAGELFF. The rearrangement uses TRBV7-9 and TRBJ2-2; D might be TRBD2 (5 bases). Germline V CDR1 and CDR2: SEHNR, FQNEAQ (reference sequence). This CDR3 spans 14 amino acids.